The clone carrying this T cell receptor beta chain was recorded a few times. This record belongs to a study of beta chain features in type 1 diabetes. Expressed TCRB transcripts were sequenced because the isolated RNA had all been reverse transcribed beforehand. Only in-frame clones appear in the TCRdb table, and some are missing; sequencing was by immunoSEQ multiplex PCR. The table records 900,000 or so clones, roughly 16% of them present only once. Germline V gene lookup returns CDR1 LNHDA and CDR2 SQIVND (reference sequence). Unmatched junction bases numbered 9, after V lost 11 bases and J lost 0 bases. The CDR3 totals 15 residues.

The chain employs TRBV19 and TRBJ2-1; 8 bases agree with TRBD2. The source material was naive CD4+ T cells from blood. This TCR derives from a woman younger than 30 in good health. CDR3 loop: CAAGISGSSYNEQFF. The CDR3 coding sequence is TGTGCCGCGGGGATAAGCGGGAGCTCCTACAATGAGCAGTTCTTC.